The present TCR beta chain was sequenced within a study of graft-versus-host responses after intestinal transplantation. Across the study: Recipients were given multivisceral, liver-intestinal, or isolated intestinal transplants. Every one of the recipients received anti-thymocyte globulin induction and afterwards took tacrolimus and steroids for around 3 years. Study-wide results and limits: An association linked early post-transplant HvG declines with peak circulating GvH clone levels. Allograft graft-versus-host to host-versus-graft clonal ratios ran high in patients with graft-donor T cell macrochimerism.

Turning to this clone: What it recognizes is unknown.

The repertoire was sequenced with immunoSEQ multiplex PCR; TCRdb's copy has only in-frame clones and lacks some. The table has some 44,000 clones, approximately 94% seen once. Trimming at V came to 4 bases and at J to 2 bases, leaving 10 bases not matched to a gene. Germline V gene data show CDR1 as MNHEY and CDR2 as SVGAGI. This CDR3 has 16 amino acids. The specimen comprised PBMCs, sampled about 320 days after intestinal transplant. The chain is built from TRBV6-5 and TRBJ1-2; 7 bases match TRBD1. This TCR was recovered from a human patient who received an intestinal transplant, so some T cells may come from the graft donor. CDR3 DNA sequence: TGTGCCAGCAGTTTAGAACCGGGACAGCCGAACTATGGCTACACCTTC. Protein sequence: CASSLEPGQPNYGYTF.